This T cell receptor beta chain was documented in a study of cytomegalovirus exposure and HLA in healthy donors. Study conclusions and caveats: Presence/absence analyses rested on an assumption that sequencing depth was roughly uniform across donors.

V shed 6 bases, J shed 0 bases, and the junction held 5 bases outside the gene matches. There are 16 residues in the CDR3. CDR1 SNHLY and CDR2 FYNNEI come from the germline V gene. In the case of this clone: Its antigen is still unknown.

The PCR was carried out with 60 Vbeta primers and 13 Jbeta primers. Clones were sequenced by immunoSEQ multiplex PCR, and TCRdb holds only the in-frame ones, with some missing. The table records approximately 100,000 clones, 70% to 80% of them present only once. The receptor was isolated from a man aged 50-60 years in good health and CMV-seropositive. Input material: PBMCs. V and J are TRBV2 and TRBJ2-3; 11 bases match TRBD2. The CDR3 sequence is CASRVSGGVSTDTQYF. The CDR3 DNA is TGTGCCAGCAGAGTTAGCGGGGGGGTTAGCACAGATACGCAGTATTTT.